This passage covers 5 T cell receptor beta chains from one sample sequenced in a study of shared clonotypes between healthy human individuals. Some clones are missing from TCRdb's copy, which holds only in-frame ones; the method was immunoSEQ multiplex PCR. The table has approximately 940,000 clones, over 60% seen once. The sample consisted of memory CD4+ T cells sorted from blood. Subset noted: CD45RA-negative fraction. These receptors came from a man in his late teens or twenties in good health.

The gene calls are TRBV19 and TRBJ1-1; unclear D gene. This CDR3 spans 12 amino acids. V was clipped by 5 bases and J by 4 bases, with 8 bases between them. The V gene's germline CDR1 is LNHDA and CDR2 SQIVND (reference sequence). CDR3: CASSLSSTEAFF. As DNA, the CDR3 is TGTGCCAGTAGTCTAAGTTCCACTGAAGCTTTCTTT.

The chain is built from TRBV11-2 and TRBJ2-5, with D maybe TRBD2 (6 bases). V lost 4 bases and J 5 bases, leaving 17 bases between the germline ends. The CDR3 sequence is 15 residues long. Germline V gene lookup returns CDR1 SGHAT and CDR2 FQNNGV. CDR3 in DNA: TGTGCCAGCAGCTCCCTACGGGGGATATCGGAGACCCAGTACTTC. Translating gives CASSSLRGISETQYF.

Concerning this clone: The identical CDR3 is also encoded by other nucleotide sequences in the sample. The chain recombines TRBV19 with TRBJ2-6; 7 bases match TRBD1. V was pared by 4 bases and J by 4 bases, with 4 bases of the junction left unmatched. This CDR3 contains 15 residues. Germline lookup yields CDR1 LNHDA and CDR2 SQIVND (reference sequence). The CDR3 DNA reads as TGTGCCAGTAGTAGTGACAGGGCCGGGGCCAACGTCCTGACTTTC. Residues: CASSSDRAGANVLTF.

The chain is built from TRBV4-1 and TRBJ1-6, with a tentative D call TRBD1 (6 bases). Per germline, CDR1 MGHRA and CDR2 YSYEKL. V was trimmed by 4 bases and J by 0 bases, leaving 16 bases between them. The CDR3 extends over 18 amino acids. CDR3 region: CASSPRQVESSYNSPLHF. CDR3 bases: TGCGCCAGCAGCCCGAGACAGGTAGAGAGCTCCTATAATTCACCCCTCCACTTT.

CDR3 loop: CASSAGPPYEQYF. The CDR3 coding sequence is TGCGCCAGCAGCGCCGGGCCCCCCTACGAGCAGTACTTC. This sequence joins TRBV10-1 and TRBJ2-7; the D is unclear. This CDR3 spans 13 amino acids. The V gene lost 6 bases and the J gene lost 2 bases, with 11 bases spanning the gap. The germline V gene encodes CDR1 WNHNN and CDR2 SYGVQD (reference sequence).